Described below is a single T cell receptor beta chain sequence and its context. The antigen is unknown. This record comes from a study of T cell responses to AZD1222 COVID-19 vaccine. CDR3 length: 18 residues. Germline V lookup: CDR1 MNHNS, CDR2 SASEGT. V was pared by 2 bases and J by 0 bases, with 10 bases of the junction left unmatched. Profiled with immunoSEQ multiplex PCR; TCRdb holds only in-frame clones, not every one. The sample has 150,000 to 200,000 clones, roughly nine tenths seen once. Study conclusions and caveats: There were mostly white British donors and more females than males, and clonal diversity was possibly underestimated.

The chain joins TRBV6-1 to TRBJ1-5; 7 nucleotides agree with TRBD1. This receptor was taken from an adult in good health. Specimen: peripheral blood, collected on day 0 of AZD1222 vaccination. CDR3 in DNA: TGTGCCAGCAGTGAAACGATCGGGACAGTTTATAGCAATCAGCCCCAGCATTTT. Residues: CASSETIGTVYSNQPQHF.